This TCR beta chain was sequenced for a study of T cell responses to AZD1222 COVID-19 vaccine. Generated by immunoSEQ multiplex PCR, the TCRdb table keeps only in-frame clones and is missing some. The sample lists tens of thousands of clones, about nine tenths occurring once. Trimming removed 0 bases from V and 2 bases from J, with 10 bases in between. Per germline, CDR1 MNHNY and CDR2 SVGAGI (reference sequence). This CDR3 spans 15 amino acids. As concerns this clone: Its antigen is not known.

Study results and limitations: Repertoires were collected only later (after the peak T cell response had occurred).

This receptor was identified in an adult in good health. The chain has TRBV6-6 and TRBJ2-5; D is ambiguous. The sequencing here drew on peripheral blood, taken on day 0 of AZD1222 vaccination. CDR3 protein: CASSYSIPRQETQYF. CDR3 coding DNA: TGTGCCAGCAGTTACTCGATCCCCAGGCAAGAGACCCAGTACTTC.